The sequence of this TCR beta chain was determined in a study of T cell responses to AZD1222 COVID-19 vaccine. Libraries were prepared by immunoSEQ multiplex PCR; TCRdb keeps only in-frame clonotypes and omits some of them. There are 250,000 to 300,000 clones in the sample; 90% to 95% occur only once, and roughly 0.51% lies in the top ten. The germline gives CDR1 ENHRY, CDR2 SYGVKD. Losses at the gene ends were 5 bases for V and 8 bases for J; bases not matched to a gene: 16. The CDR3 loop spans 16 amino acids. General study findings and limits: Donor demographics were predominantly white British with a female majority; clonal diversity may be underestimated.

Comments on this clone: What it recognizes is unknown.

This clonotype was obtained from an adult who received the AZD1222 COVID-19 vaccine. This specimen was peripheral blood, taken 28 days after the second AZD1222 dose. V and J are TRBV10-3 and TRBJ1-2, with 8 bases lining up with TRBD1. This CDR3 is CAISNRPDRGPEGYTF. DNA of the CDR3: TGTGCCATCAGTAACCGTCCCGACAGGGGCCCGGAAGGCTACACCTTC.